The 3 T cell receptor beta chains presented below share a single source sample, sequenced in a study of blood T cell repertoires in COVID-19. Here immunoSEQ multiplex PCR was the method, and the copy in TCRdb shows in-frame clones only, minus some. The sample consists of approximately 160,000 clones, around 84% of them appearing once. Source material: peripheral blood. These TCRs come from a man in his sixties with COVID-19, enrolled during active disease.

This clone was recorded once. The rearrangement uses TRBV11-3 and TRBJ2-1, with TRBD2 identical over 10 bases. Trimming at V came to 6 bases and at J to 3 bases, leaving 8 bases not matched to a gene. Germline V gene sequence: CDR1 SGHNT, CDR2 YENEEA. The length of the CDR3 is 16 residues. The CDR3 bases are TGTGCCAGCAGACTCGACACTAGCGGGAACTACAATGAGCAGTTCTTC. Translation gives CASRLDTSGNYNEQFF.

The J gene is TRBJ2-7, the V gene TRBV5-4; D uncertain. Looked up from germline, CDR1 is SGHNT and CDR2 is YYREEE (reference sequence). V was shortened by 0 bases and J by 0 bases, with 7 bases between the two germline ends. CDR3 length: 14 amino acids. CDR3 nucleotides: TGTGCCAGCAGCTTGGGTTCGGTCTCCTACGAGCAGTACTTC. This translates into CASSLGSVSYEQYF.

CDR3 amino acids: CASSYAKTTGPTNEKLFF. CDR3 DNA sequence: TGTGCCAGCAGTTACGCCAAGACGACAGGACCCACTAATGAAAAACTGTTTTTT. This chain uses TRBV6-2 or TRBV6-3 with TRBJ1-4, with D possibly matching TRBD1 (6 bases). V was pared by 2 bases and J by 2 bases, with 18 bases between. Looked up from germline, CDR1 is MNHEY and CDR2 is SVGEGT. The CDR3 loop spans 18 amino acids.